What follows is one T cell receptor (beta chain) and its context. In the original workflow: Amplification from reference gene primers served as the basis for estimated nucleated cell counts. TCRdb keeps only in-frame clones here, not all; method: immunoSEQ multiplex PCR. That table supplies the V and J calls and clone size; D and trimming were determined from the DNA. The sample has around 68,000 clones; approximately 93% are singletons. The sample comes from a study of blood T cell repertoires in COVID-19. Study-wide context: Sources were T cells, B-cell-depleted T cells, or PBMCs; the material itself was cDNA or gDNA.

V dropped 4 bases and J dropped 7 bases, with 10 bases sitting between them. The CDR3 contains 11 residues. Germline V gives CDR1 DFQATT, CDR2 SNEGSKA (reference sequence). Sequencing was performed on peripheral blood. The receptor was derived from a man aged 70 or older with active COVID-19. The chain couples TRBV20-1 to TRBJ1-1, with D maybe TRBD1 (5 bases). The CDR3 here is CSATNRIEAFF. The DNA for the CDR3 is TGCAGTGCTACCAACAGGATTGAAGCTTTCTTT.